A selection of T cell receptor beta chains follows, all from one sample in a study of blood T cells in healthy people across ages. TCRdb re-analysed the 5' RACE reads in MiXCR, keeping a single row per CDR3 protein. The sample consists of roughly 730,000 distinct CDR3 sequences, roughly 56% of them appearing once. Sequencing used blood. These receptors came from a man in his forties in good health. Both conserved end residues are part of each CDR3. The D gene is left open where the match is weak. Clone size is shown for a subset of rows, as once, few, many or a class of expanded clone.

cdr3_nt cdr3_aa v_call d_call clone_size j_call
TGTGCCAGCAGCGTTGGACAGAACACAGATACGCAGTATTTT CASSVGQNTDTQYF TRBV9 . . TRBJ2-3
TGTGCCACGGACCGCCGTTCAGGGGGGCCTCCGGGTGAGCAGTTCTTC CATDRRSGGPPGEQFF TRBV19 . . TRBJ2-1
TGTGCTAGCAGTGAGTCGCGATCTGGGGCCAACGCCCTGACTTTC CASSESRSGANALTF TRBV6-4 . . TRBJ2-6
TGTGCCAGCAGTTTATCAATTTTTCACAGGGTTAACTATGGCTACACCTTC CASSLSIFHRVNYGYTF TRBV27 . . TRBJ1-2
TGTGCCAGTGGGGATTGGGACAGCTCCCGGGCTGGCTACACCTTC CASGDWDSSRAGYTF TRBV27 TRBD1 once TRBJ1-2
TGTGCCAGCAGTCCCTGGACAGGGAAAGAGACCCAGTACTTC CASSPWTGKETQYF TRBV28 TRBD1 . TRBJ2-5
TGTGCCAGCAGCTCCCTCGGACTGGGAGAGCAGTACTTC CASSSLGLGEQYF TRBV7-2 . . TRBJ2-5
TGTGCCAGCAGCCCGAGGGGGGCGAGTAGCAATCAGCCCCAGCATTTT CASSPRGASSNQPQHF TRBV7-6 . once TRBJ1-5
TGCGCCAGCAGCAATAGCGGGAGGAGCTCCTACAATGAGCAGTACTTC CASSNSGRSSYNEQYF TRBV5-1 TRBD2 . TRBJ2-7
TGTGCCAGCAGCCAAGGTCTAGAGACCCAGTACTTC CASSQGLETQYF TRBV4-2 . many TRBJ2-5
TGTGCCAGCAGTTTGGGCGGGAGTACCAAAAACATTCAGTACTTC CASSLGGSTKNIQYF TRBV12-3/TRBV12-4 TRBD2 . TRBJ2-4
TGCAGTGCTCCGCTAAGACAGACGTCGGATGAGCAGTTCTTC CSAPLRQTSDEQFF TRBV20-1 . few TRBJ2-1
TGCAGTGCTAGACCTGGACATAGGTACGAGCAGTACTTC CSARPGHRYEQYF TRBV20-1 . . TRBJ2-7
TGTGCCAGCAGTACTGGACAGCTCACATCTTCGAACACCGGGGAGCTGTTTTTT CASSTGQLTSSNTGELFF TRBV6-5 . . TRBJ2-2
TGTGCCAGCAGCTTAGTGTGGGACCTAAGCACAGATACGCAGTATTTT CASSLVWDLSTDTQYF TRBV7-2 . few TRBJ2-3
TGTGCCAGCAGCACCCAACAGGGGGCTAGCTACGAGCAGTACTTC CASSTQQGASYEQYF TRBV7-2 TRBD1 few TRBJ2-7
TGTGCCAGCAGTTTAGGTCGGCAGACCTCTGGGGCCAACGTCCTGACTTTC CASSLGRQTSGANVLTF TRBV12-3/TRBV12-4 . few TRBJ2-6
TGTGCCAGCAGCCCCTCGACCCCGGGGACTAGGGTAACCAAGAGATCCCAGTACTTC CASSPSTPGTRVTKRSQYF TRBV12-3/TRBV12-4 TRBD2 . TRBJ2-5
TGCAGTGCTGCCCGGGGTCGTGAGTACCAAGAGACCCAGTACTTC CSAARGREYQETQYF TRBV20-1 . . TRBJ2-5
TGTGCCAGCAGCTTAGAAGCGGGAGGAAATGAGCAGTTCTTC CASSLEAGGNEQFF TRBV7-9 TRBD2 . TRBJ2-1
TGTGCCAGCAGCTTACGTCCAGGGGACACCGGGGAGCTGTTTTTT CASSLRPGDTGELFF TRBV11-3 . . TRBJ2-2
TGCGCCAGCAGCTTGGAACTAGCGGGGGTCCACACAGATACGCAGTATTTT CASSLELAGVHTDTQYF TRBV5-1 TRBD2 . TRBJ2-3
TGTGCCAGCAGTTCCCTGGGAGCGCATCCCGATGAGCAGTTCTTC CASSSLGAHPDEQFF TRBV27 . . TRBJ2-1
TGTGCCACCAATGGACGGGCTACCTACAATGAGCAGTTCTTC CATNGRATYNEQFF TRBV7-2 . once TRBJ2-1
TGTGCCAGCAGGGGGGAGGGAGGGCCGCGCGAGACCCAGTACTTC CASRGEGGPRETQYF TRBV7-2 TRBD2 . TRBJ2-5
TGTGCCAGCAGTTTTAGTCCCACCTTCTACGAGCAGTACTTC CASSFSPTFYEQYF TRBV27 . few TRBJ2-7
TGTGCCATCAGTGGCCTCGGGGGCGGAAGCACAGATACGCAGTATTTT CAISGLGGGSTDTQYF TRBV10-3 . . TRBJ2-3
TGTGCCAGCAGCGGAGCGAGCGGGCCTAATTCCTACGAGCAGTACTTC CASSGASGPNSYEQYF TRBV7-2 . . TRBJ2-7
TGTGCCAGCAGCCACTACAGGGATGCCAAAAACATTCAGTACTTC CASSHYRDAKNIQYF TRBV3-1 . few TRBJ2-4
TGCAGTGCTAGAGAATGGGGGGGTGCGGTTAATTCACCCCTCCACTTT CSAREWGGAVNSPLHF TRBV20-1 . . TRBJ1-6
TGCAGTGCTGAGGAGAAAAGAGAGGCTAACTATGGCTACACCTTC CSAEEKREANYGYTF TRBV20-1 . many TRBJ1-2
TGCGCCAGCAGCGTGGGGAGGAGTCTGGGCCTCACCAAAAACAGTCAGTACTTC CASSVGRSLGLTKNSQYF TRBV5-1 . . TRBJ2-4
TGTGCCAGCAGCGTAGGACTAGCGGGGGGCATTATAGATGAGCAGTTCTTC CASSVGLAGGIIDEQFF TRBV7-9 TRBD2 few TRBJ2-1
TGTGCCAGCAGTCTCAGCGGGGACCTCGACGAGCAGTACTTC CASSLSGDLDEQYF TRBV7-2 TRBD2 . TRBJ2-7
TGTGCCAGCAGCCAAGGTAGAGGCTACACCTTC CASSQGRGYTF TRBV3-1 . . TRBJ1-2
TGTGCCAGCAGCGTAGGACAGGCCCACCAAGCATCCTACGAGCAGTACTTC CASSVGQAHQASYEQYF TRBV9 . . TRBJ2-7
TGTGCCAGCGGACCGGATGAGCCCCCCTACGAGCAGTACTTC CASGPDEPPYEQYF TRBV7-9 . once TRBJ2-7
TGCGCCAGCAGCCAACTACTAGGACTAGCCTCTGCTAAAGAGACCCAGTACTTC CASSQLLGLASAKETQYF TRBV4-1 TRBD2 . TRBJ2-5
TGCGCCAGCAGCGTAGACCCTTCAGATACGCAGTATTTT CASSVDPSDTQYF TRBV5-1 . . TRBJ2-3
. CISVSEGDPGGADTQYF TRBV7-5 . . TRBJ2-3
TGTGCCAGCACCGAGTTAATGGGAGAGACCCAGTACTTC CASTELMGETQYF TRBV2 . . TRBJ2-5
TGTGCCAGCCTCAGTTCAACCTACGAGCAGTACTTC CASLSSTYEQYF TRBV28 . few TRBJ2-7
TGTGCCAGCAGCCAAGGACTAGCTGCTCAAGAGACCCAGTACTTC CASSQGLAAQETQYF TRBV7-3 TRBD2 . TRBJ2-5
TGCAGCGTCCAAGGGACAGGGTCCAGTGAAAAACTGTTTTTT CSVQGTGSSEKLFF TRBV29-1 TRBD1 . TRBJ1-4
TGTGCCAGGGGTCAACTAGCGGGAATAGCTGATTCGCAGTATTTT CARGQLAGIADSQYF TRBV7-6 TRBD2 few TRBJ2-3
TGTGCCAGCAGCCAGGACCCCAGGTATAATGAAAAACTGTTTTTT CASSQDPRYNEKLFF TRBV4-2 . . TRBJ1-4
TGTGCCATCAGGGGACTAGCGGGAGAATTGGGTTACGAGCAGTACTTC CAIRGLAGELGYEQYF TRBV10-3 TRBD2 . TRBJ2-7
TGTGCCAGCAGCCAAGAAGGGAGGGGGCGGGAGAACTCTTCGGTCTTGTACTTC CASSQEGRGRENSSVLYF TRBV14 . . TRBJ2-5
TGTGCCGGCAGCCCTGGACTAGCGGGAGTCTACGAGCAGTACTTC CAGSPGLAGVYEQYF TRBV7-3 TRBD2 . TRBJ2-7
TGCAGTGCCCAGGCTTTATCAACTAATGAAAAACTGTTTTTT CSAQALSTNEKLFF TRBV20-1 . once TRBJ1-4
TGTGCCAGCAGCCCGACGGGCGGGGGGGCCCTCAATGAGCAGTTCTTC CASSPTGGGALNEQFF TRBV7-3 TRBD2 once TRBJ2-1
TGTGCCAGCAGCCAGGGACTAGCGGGGTTGAATGAGCAGTTCTTC CASSQGLAGLNEQFF TRBV6-5 TRBD2 . TRBJ2-1
TGTGCCAGCAGTCCTAGCAGGGGGGGCACAGATACGCAGTATTTT CASSPSRGGTDTQYF TRBV12-3/TRBV12-4 . . TRBJ2-3